The present T cell receptor beta chain was sequenced within a study of beta chain features in type 1 diabetes. CDR1 is SQVTM, CDR2 ANQGSEA, per germline. CDR3 length: 13 amino acids. The V end was cut by 2 bases, the J end by 7 bases, with 15 bases between. General study findings and limits: It was among patients, rather than healthy donors, that naive, central memory and Treg TCRB repertoires appeared more similar. Cells carrying high TCR expression could end up over-represented when cDNA is sequenced.

The whole isolated RNA underwent reverse transcription, so sequencing captured expressed TCRB transcripts. Sequencing used immunoSEQ multiplex PCR; TCRdb keeps in-frame clones, though not all of them. Among some 220,000 clones listed, roughly 11% were seen once. About this clone: Its antigen is unknown.

The chain recombines TRBV29-1 with TRBJ2-7; D gene uncertain. The sample consisted of central memory CD4+ T cells from blood. This receptor was taken from a man younger than 35 in good health. For the CDR3, the DNA is TGCAGCGTTGAATTAGCCGCCGTTAGGGAGCAGTACTTC. As protein: CSVELAAVREQYF.